This TCR beta chain was retrieved from a study of T cells in narcolepsy. Clones were sequenced by immunoSEQ multiplex PCR, and TCRdb holds only the in-frame ones, with some missing. The data contain tens of thousands of clones, around 79% of them singletons. This clone was picked up one time. V lost 0 bases to trimming and J lost 4 bases, with 9 bases between them. From germline, CDR1 is SGHRS and CDR2 YFSETQ. The CDR3 consists of 14 residues. The sequencing input was CD45RA- memory CD4+ T cells from PBMCs. The chain combines TRBV5-1 with TRBJ2-3; possible D gene TRBD2, 5 bases. This sequence originates from a human donor with narcolepsy. CDR3 amino acids: CASSLAQEADTQYF. CDR3 sequence (DNA): TGCGCCAGCAGCTTGGCCCAGGAGGCAGATACGCAGTATTTT.